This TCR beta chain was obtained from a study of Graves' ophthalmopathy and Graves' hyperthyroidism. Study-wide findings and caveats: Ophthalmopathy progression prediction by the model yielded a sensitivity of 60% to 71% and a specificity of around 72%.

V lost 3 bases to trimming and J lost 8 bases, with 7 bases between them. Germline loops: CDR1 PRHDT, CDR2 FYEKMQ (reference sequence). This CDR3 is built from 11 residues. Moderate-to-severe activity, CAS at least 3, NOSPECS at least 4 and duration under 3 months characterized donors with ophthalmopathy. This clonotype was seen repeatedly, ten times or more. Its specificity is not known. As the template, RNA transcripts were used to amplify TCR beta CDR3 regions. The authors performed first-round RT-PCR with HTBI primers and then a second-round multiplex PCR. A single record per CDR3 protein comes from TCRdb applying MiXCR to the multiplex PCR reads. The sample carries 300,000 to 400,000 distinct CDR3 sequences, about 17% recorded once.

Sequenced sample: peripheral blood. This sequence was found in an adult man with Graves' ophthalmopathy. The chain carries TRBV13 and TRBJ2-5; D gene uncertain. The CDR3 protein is CASSLADTQYF. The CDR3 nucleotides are TGTGCCAGCAGCTTGGCAGATACCCAGTACTTC. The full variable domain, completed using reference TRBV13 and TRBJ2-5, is AAGVIQSPRHLIKEKRETATLKCYPIPRHDTVYWYQQGPGQDPQFLISFYEKMQSDKGSIPDRFSAQQFSDYHSELNMSSLELGDSALYFCASSLADTQYFGPGTRLLVL.